The 24 T cell receptor beta chains given below trace back to one sample, sequenced in a study of identical twins. TCRdb re-derived calls from the 5' RACE reads in MiXCR, one entry per CDR3 protein. The data contain some 240,000 distinct CDR3 sequences, 6.5% to 9.5% of them seen just once; the ten biggest clones take up over 2.5%. The sample was also linked to a second study, of yellow fever vaccine responses in identical twins.

Sequencing was done on a sample of CD8+ T cells sorted from blood. The receptor set was obtained from a woman aged 18-30 years in good health.

Concerning this clonotype: With a much larger clone just one base away, this may be a read error. No conserved phenylalanine or tryptophan is present at the end of the CDR3, so a read error is the likely explanation. This chain joins TRBV7-8 and TRBJ1-5, with D possibly being TRBD1 (5 bases). This CDR3 has 17 residues. Looked up from germline, CDR1 is SGHVS and CDR2 is FQNEAQ. The V and J ends lost 1 base and 6 bases respectively, with 19 bases between them. The CDR3 nucleotides read TGTGCCAGCAGCTTAGGGCAGGCCAGGGCTGCCGGTCAGCCCCAGCATTCT. This gives the protein CASSLGQARAAGQPQHS.

This clonotype was observed many times. The J gene is TRBJ2-2, the V gene TRBV10-2; 13 positions agree with TRBD2. The J segment lost 1 base and the V segment lost 8 bases, leaving 4 bases of the junction unmatched. CDR3 length: 16 residues. Germline-derived CDR1 and CDR2 are WSHSY and SAAADI. The CDR3 loop reads CASQTSGRMNTGELFF. The CDR3 DNA follows: TGCGCCAGCCAGACTAGCGGGAGGATGAACACCGGGGAGCTGTTTTTT.

The chain recombines TRBV18 with TRBJ2-1; 7 bases map to TRBD1. Germline loops: CDR1 KGHSH, CDR2 LQKENI. J gave up 1 base and V 1 base, and 1 base lay outside the gene matches. CDR3 length equals 15 residues. DNA of the CDR3: TGTGCCAGCTCACCACTGACAGGGTCCTACAATGAGCAGTTCTTC. This codes for CASSPLTGSYNEQFF. Full variable domain (missing parts from reference TRBV18 and TRBJ2-1): NAGVMQNPRHLVRRRGQEARLRCSPMKGHSHVYWYRQLPEEGLKFMVYLQKENIIDESGMPKERFSAEFPKEGPSILRIQQVVRGDSAAYFCASSPLTGSYNEQFFGPGTRLTVL.

This clonotype was found a few times. The chain recombines TRBV20-1 with TRBJ1-3; D is unclear. The CDR3 extends over 15 amino acids. The ends were cut back, 0 bases at V and 0 bases at J, with 9 bases in the middle. Per germline, CDR1 DFQATT and CDR2 SNEGSKA (reference sequence). Here the CDR3 reads CSARDSGLSGNTIYF. The DNA for the CDR3 is TGCAGTGCTAGAGATTCGGGCCTCTCTGGAAACACCATATATTTT.

The table lists this clonotype with many counts. The chain combines TRBV4-1 with TRBJ2-3; 13 nucleotides match TRBD2. V lost 0 bases and J lost 2; bases outside the gene matches: 17. Germline lookup yields CDR1 MGHRA and CDR2 YSYEKL. The CDR3 runs 22 residues. CDR3 bases: TGCGCCAGCAGCCAAGATTGGGGACTAGCGGGACTTACTGGAAGGGACACAGATACGCAGTATTTT. Its protein is CASSQDWGLAGLTGRDTDTQYF.

This clonotype came up many times. One junction end does not reproduce the germline sequence, and a read error may be involved. The rearrangement links TRBV20-1 to TRBJ1-2, with D unclear. Germline lookup yields CDR1 DFQATT and CDR2 SNEGSKA (reference sequence). This CDR3 is built from 17 residues. The CDR3 nucleotides are TGCAGTGCTAGAGCCTCTGAAAGCCCTGTCGAATTGCTACGGCATAACTTC. This codes for CSARASESPVELLRHNF.

The chain carries TRBV5-1 and TRBJ2-1; 10 bases fit TRBD2. The CDR3 is 14 amino acids. Trimming took 2 bases from V and 8 from J; bases not matched to a gene: 4. Germline-derived CDR1 and CDR2 are SGHRS and YFSETQ. The CDR3 is CASSFSGGLYEQFF. The CDR3 region has the DNA TGCGCCAGCAGCTTTAGCGGGGGGCTCTATGAGCAGTTCTTC.

This clonotype was found a few times. CDR3 sequence reads: CASRGGNIQYF. The CDR3 DNA reads as TGTGCCAGCAGGGGGGGAAACATTCAGTACTTC. The chain uses TRBV27 and TRBJ2-4; a weak D match, TRBD2 (6 bases). CDR1 and CDR2 from the germline V gene are MNHEY and SMNVEV (reference sequence). Trimming took off 6 bases at V and 6 bases at J, with 6 bases between the two ends. This CDR3 spans 11 amino acids.

The CDR3 protein is CASTLRGQELQETQYF. Written as DNA, the CDR3 is TGTGCCAGCACCCTCCGGGGACAGGAATTACAAGAGACCCAGTACTTC. The J gene is TRBJ2-5, the V gene TRBV3-1; 8 nucleotides agree with TRBD1. This CDR3 has 16 residues. Germline V gives CDR1 LGHDT, CDR2 YNNKEL (reference sequence). V gave up 7 bases and J gave up 2 bases; unmatched junction bases: 12.

This clonotype was observed a handful of times. This chain links TRBV9 with TRBJ2-7; 12 nucleotides align to TRBD2. From germline, CDR1 is SGDLS and CDR2 YYNGEE. The CDR3 has 14 amino acids. With V trimmed by 4 bases and J by 6 bases, 5 bases remained unmatched. The CDR3 loop reads CASSTRTSGVEQYF. The CDR3 DNA reads as TGTGCCAGCAGCACTCGGACTAGCGGGGTCGAGCAGTACTTC.

This clonotype showed up many times. V and J are TRBV11-2 and TRBJ2-1; 8 positions agree with TRBD1. V shed 4 bases and J 0 bases; nucleotides not matched to a gene: 8. This CDR3 region has 17 residues. Per the germline V gene, CDR1 is SGHAT and CDR2 is FQNNGV. Written as DNA, the CDR3 is TGTGCCAGCAGCTCCCCGGGACAGGTTAGCTCCTACAATGAGCAGTTCTTC. It is translated as CASSSPGQVSSYNEQFF.

This clonotype was detected many times. V usage is TRBV29-1 and J usage is TRBJ2-2; D ambiguous. Germline V gives CDR1 SQVTM, CDR2 ANQGSEA. The CDR3 runs 14 residues. V shed 6 bases and J shed 0 bases, with 11 bases lying between them. The CDR3 loop is CSVKVRTNTGELFF. The CDR3 coding sequence is TGCAGCGTGAAAGTACGGACGAACACCGGGGAGCTGTTTTTT.

The chain has TRBV6-1 and TRBJ2-3; 11 nucleotides match TRBD1. The germline V gene encodes CDR1 MNHNS and CDR2 SASEGT. Trimming at V came to 6 bases and at J to 1 base, leaving 3 bases not matched to a gene. CDR3 length equals 15 residues. The CDR3 DNA is TGTGCCAGCAGCAAGGGACAGGGGGGCACAGATACGCAGTATTTT. Residues: CASSKGQGGTDTQYF.

The rearrangement uses TRBV12-3 or TRBV12-4 and TRBJ2-3; 13 nucleotides match TRBD2. V was clipped by 5 bases and J by 5 bases; unmatched bases: 4. This CDR3 has 15 amino acids. This CDR3 reads CASSGLAGVEDTQYF. The CDR3 DNA reads TGTGCCAGCAGTGGACTAGCGGGAGTTGAAGATACGCAGTATTTT.

This clonotype was seen repeatedly, ten times or more. The V gene is TRBV29-1, the J gene TRBJ2-7; tentatively, D is TRBD2 (6 bases). The CDR3 extends over 15 amino acids. From germline, CDR1 is SQVTM and CDR2 ANQGSEA. With 6 bases removed from V and 0 bases from J, the gap between germline ends came to 18 bases. For the CDR3, the DNA is TGCAGCGTGGGGGACTTCGAGCGGTCCTCCTACGAGCAGTACTTC. This encodes CSVGDFERSSYEQYF.

The chain is built from TRBV28 and TRBJ2-7, with 9 bases aligning to TRBD1. The V gene's germline CDR1 is MDHEN and CDR2 SYDVKM. This CDR3 is built from 14 residues. Germline trimming cut 3 bases from V and 5 bases from J; bases unmatched to any gene: 5. The CDR3 region is CASSFGTGLNEQYF. The CDR3 region has the DNA TGTGCCAGCAGTTTCGGGACAGGGCTAAACGAGCAGTACTTC.

V usage is TRBV6-5 and J usage is TRBJ2-3; D is possibly TRBD2 (6 bases). The germline V gene encodes CDR1 MNHEY and CDR2 SVGAGI. Between the trimmed V and J ends, which lost 3 bases and 2 bases, there was a span of 12 bases. This CDR3 has 15 residues. The CDR3 spells CASSYLRGDTDTQYF. CDR3 DNA sequence: TGTGCCAGCAGTTATTTGCGGGGTGACACAGATACGCAGTATTTT.

There are many counts of this clonotype. The rearrangement links TRBV5-1 to TRBJ2-7; D not resolved. Per germline, CDR1 SGHRS and CDR2 YFSETQ. Trimming left V 0 bases short and J 3 bases short, with 10 bases between. This CDR3 has 14 amino acids. The CDR3 here is CASSLAGYVYEQYF. The CDR3 bases are TGCGCCAGCAGCTTGGCTGGGTACGTCTACGAGCAGTACTTC.

This clonotype was counted at least ten times. V and J are TRBV28 and TRBJ2-1; 9 bases are a match to TRBD1. Germline CDR1 and CDR2: MDHEN and SYDVKM. CDR3 size: 15 residues. V gave up 2 bases and J gave up 3 bases; unmatched junction bases: 2. This CDR3 reads CASSLTGGGYNEQFF. The DNA of the CDR3 is TGTGCCAGCAGTTTAACAGGGGGCGGCTACAATGAGCAGTTCTTC.

This clonotype was seen many times. The chain is built from TRBV20-1 and TRBJ2-1, with D possibly TRBD1 on 6 matching bases. Germline V gene data show CDR1 as DFQATT and CDR2 as SNEGSKA (reference sequence). Trimming cost V 0 bases and J 1 base, with 10 bases left between them. This CDR3 spans 15 amino acids. This CDR3 is CSARDLTGSYNEQFF. DNA for the CDR3: TGCAGTGCTAGAGATCTGACAGGATCCTACAATGAGCAGTTCTTC.

CDR3 DNA: TGCAGTGCTAGTACAGGGGGCTCCTACGAGCAGTACTTC. Its translation: CSASTGGSYEQYF. The gene calls are TRBV20-1 and TRBJ2-7, with TRBD1 identical over 8 bases. CDR1 and CDR2 (germline): DFQATT, SNEGSKA (reference sequence). This CDR3 has 13 amino acids. The J segment lost 0 bases and the V segment lost 3 bases, leaving 1 base of the junction unmatched.

The chain has TRBV3-1 and TRBJ2-2, with TRBD2 matching 8 bases. With 1 base clipped from V and 4 bases from J, the junction kept 5 bases outside the gene matches. Germline V lookup: CDR1 LGHDT, CDR2 YNNKEL (reference sequence). The CDR3 totals 16 residues. CDR3 sequence reads: CASSQGAGATTGELFF. The CDR3 coding sequence is TGTGCCAGCAGCCAAGGAGCGGGGGCGACCACCGGGGAGCTGTTTTTT.

This clonotype was seen repeatedly, ten times or more. The V gene is TRBV6-5, the J gene TRBJ2-1; 9 positions agree with TRBD1. Germline lookup yields CDR1 MNHEY and CDR2 SVGAGI. Trimming cost V 2 bases and J 1 base; bases outside gene matches: 9. This CDR3 contains 18 residues. The CDR3 nucleotides are TGTGCCAGCAGTTACACGCGGGCGACAGGGGGTTCCTACAATGAGCAGTTCTTC. Translation gives CASSYTRATGGSYNEQFF.

This chain links TRBV6-2 or TRBV6-3 with TRBJ2-5; D possibly matches TRBD1 or TRBD2 (5 bases each). Germline V gives CDR1 MNHEY, CDR2 SVGEGT. The CDR3 loop spans 13 amino acids. The V end was cut by 10 bases, the J end by 3 bases, with 15 bases between. CDR3 loop: CATNPLGEETQYF. Here the CDR3 DNA reads TGTGCCACGAACCCTCTGGGGGAAGAGACCCAGTACTTC.